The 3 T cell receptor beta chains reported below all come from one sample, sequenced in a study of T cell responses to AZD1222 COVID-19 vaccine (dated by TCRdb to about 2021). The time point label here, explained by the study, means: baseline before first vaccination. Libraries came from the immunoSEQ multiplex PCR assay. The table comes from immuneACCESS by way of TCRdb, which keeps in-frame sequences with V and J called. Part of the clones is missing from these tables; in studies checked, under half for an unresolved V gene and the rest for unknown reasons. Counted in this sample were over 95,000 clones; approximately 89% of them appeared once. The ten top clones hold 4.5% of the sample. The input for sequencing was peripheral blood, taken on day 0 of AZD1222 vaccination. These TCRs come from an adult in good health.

In nucleotides, the CDR3 is TGTGCCAGCAGCTTATCAGCAGGGGGGTCGTACACTGAAGCTTTCTTT. As protein: CASSLSAGGSYTEAFF. This chain joins TRBV7-8 and TRBJ1-1, with 7 positions matching TRBD1. From germline, CDR1 is SGHVS and CDR2 FQNEAQ. J was trimmed by 3 bases and V by 2 bases; bases with no gene match: 9. CDR3 size: 16 residues.

This CDR3 reads CARGGAETQYF. The CDR3, as DNA: TGTGCCAGGGGGGGGGCGGAGACCCAGTACTTC. J is TRBJ2-5 and V is TRBV2; TRBD2 might be the D (7 bases). The V end lost 9 bases, the J end lost 5 bases, and 10 bases lay between the germline ends. CDR1 and CDR2 from the germline V gene are SNHLY and FYNNEI. This CDR3 comprises 11 residues.

CDR3 loop: CASSGGSGNQPQHF. In DNA form, the CDR3 reads TGTGCCAGCAGTGGTGGGTCGGGCAATCAGCCCCAGCATTTT. The J gene is TRBJ1-5, the V gene TRBV2; D uncertain. CDR3 length: 14 amino acids. Trimming took 4 bases from V and 2 from J, leaving 9 bases between them. CDR1 is SNHLY, CDR2 FYNNEI, per germline.